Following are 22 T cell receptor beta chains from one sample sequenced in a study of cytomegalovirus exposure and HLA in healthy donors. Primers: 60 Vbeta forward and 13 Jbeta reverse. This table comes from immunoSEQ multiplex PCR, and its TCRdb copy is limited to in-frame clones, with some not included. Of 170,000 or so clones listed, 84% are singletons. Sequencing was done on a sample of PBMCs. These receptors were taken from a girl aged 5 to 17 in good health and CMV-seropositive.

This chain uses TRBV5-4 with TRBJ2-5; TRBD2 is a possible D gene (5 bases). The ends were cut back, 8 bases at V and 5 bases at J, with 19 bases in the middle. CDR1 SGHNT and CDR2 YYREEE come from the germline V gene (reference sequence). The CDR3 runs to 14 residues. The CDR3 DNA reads TGTGCCAGTTCGGACTTTGCCGAAGAGGAGACCCAGTACTTC. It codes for CASSDFAEEETQYF.

In nucleotides, the CDR3 is TGCGCCAGCAGTGACGGGACTATAGGAACAGATACGCAGTATTTT. Amino acids: CASSDGTIGTDTQYF. The gene calls are TRBV10-1 and TRBJ2-3, with 7 bases aligning to TRBD2. Per the germline V gene, CDR1 is WNHNN and CDR2 is SYGVQD (reference sequence). J was trimmed by 3 bases and V by 3 bases; bases with no gene match: 6. The CDR3 loop spans 15 amino acids.

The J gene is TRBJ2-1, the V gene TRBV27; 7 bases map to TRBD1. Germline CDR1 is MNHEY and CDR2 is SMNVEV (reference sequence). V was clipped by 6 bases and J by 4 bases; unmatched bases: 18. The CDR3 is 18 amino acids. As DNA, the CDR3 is TGTGCCAGCAGCGAGAGTTTTACCGGGACAGAGTTTTACAATGAGCAGTTCTTC. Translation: CASSESFTGTEFYNEQFF.

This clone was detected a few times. This CDR3 reads CASSLGQAHSPLHF. CDR3 nucleotide sequence: TGTGCCAGCAGCTTAGGACAGGCTCATTCACCCCTCCACTTT. This sequence joins TRBV7-9 and TRBJ1-6; tentatively, D is TRBD1 (6 bases). V lost 1 base and J 8 bases, leaving 9 bases between the germline ends. This CDR3 is built from 14 residues. CDR1 is SEHNR, CDR2 FQNEAQ, per germline (reference sequence).

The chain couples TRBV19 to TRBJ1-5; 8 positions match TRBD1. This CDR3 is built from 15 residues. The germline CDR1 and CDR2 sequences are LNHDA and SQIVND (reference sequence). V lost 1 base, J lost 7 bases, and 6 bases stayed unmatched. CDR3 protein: CASSIGRGPGQPQHF. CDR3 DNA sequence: TGTGCCAGTAGTATAGGCAGGGGGCCGGGGCAGCCCCAGCATTTT.

The CDR3 loop is CASSLVGGTGEAFF. CDR3 bases: TGTGCCAGCAGCTTGGTGGGAGGGACCGGTGAAGCTTTCTTT. This chain links TRBV5-4 with TRBJ1-1, with a weak D call TRBD1 (5 bases). Trimming removed 0 bases at V and 7 bases at J, with 13 bases between. The CDR3 has 14 amino acids. Germline-derived CDR1 and CDR2 are SGHNT and YYREEE (reference sequence).

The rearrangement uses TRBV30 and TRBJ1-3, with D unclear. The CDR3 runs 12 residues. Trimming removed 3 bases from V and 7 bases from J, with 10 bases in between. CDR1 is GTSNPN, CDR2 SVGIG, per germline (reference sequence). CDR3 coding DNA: TGTGCCTGGAGGGGAGGAATGAACACCATATATTTT. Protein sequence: CAWRGGMNTIYF.

CDR3 DNA sequence: TGTGCCAGCAGCTATTCCCCAGGCTCCTACGAGCAGTACTTC. It codes for CASSYSPGSYEQYF. V is TRBV28 and J is TRBJ2-7; D gene uncertain. V lost 6 bases to trimming and J lost 0 bases, with 12 bases between them. Germline V gives CDR1 MDHEN, CDR2 SYDVKM. The CDR3 spans 14 residues.

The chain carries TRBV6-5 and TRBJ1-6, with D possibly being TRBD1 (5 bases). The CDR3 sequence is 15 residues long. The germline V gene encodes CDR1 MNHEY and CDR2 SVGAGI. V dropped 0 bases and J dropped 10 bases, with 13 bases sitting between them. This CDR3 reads CASSYSRGAGSPLHF. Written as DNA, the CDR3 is TGTGCCAGCAGTTACTCGAGAGGAGCAGGGTCACCCCTCCACTTT.

DNA of the CDR3: TGTGCCTGGACTGCCCGGAGGGCCTCCTCTGGAAACACCATATATTTT. It encodes CAWTARRASSGNTIYF. V is TRBV30 and J is TRBJ1-3; D not resolved. The V gene lost 4 bases and the J gene lost 0 bases, with 16 bases spanning the gap. This CDR3 comprises 16 residues. Germline CDR1 reads GTSNPN; CDR2 reads SVGIG (reference sequence).

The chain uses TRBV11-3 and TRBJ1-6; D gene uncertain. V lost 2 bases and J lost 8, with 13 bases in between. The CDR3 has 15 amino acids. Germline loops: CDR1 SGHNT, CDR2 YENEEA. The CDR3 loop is CASSLYSGKDSPLHF. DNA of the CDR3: TGTGCCAGCAGCTTATATTCGGGGAAGGATTCACCCCTCCACTTT.

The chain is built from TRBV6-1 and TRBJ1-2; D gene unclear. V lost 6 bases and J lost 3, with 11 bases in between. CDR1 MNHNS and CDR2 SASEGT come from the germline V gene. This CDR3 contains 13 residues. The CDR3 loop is CASRRDGDYGYTF. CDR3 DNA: TGTGCCAGCAGACGAGACGGAGACTATGGCTACACCTTC.

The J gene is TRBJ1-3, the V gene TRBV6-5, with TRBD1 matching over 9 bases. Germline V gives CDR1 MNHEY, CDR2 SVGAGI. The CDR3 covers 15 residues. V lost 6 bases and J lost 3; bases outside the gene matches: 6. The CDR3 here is CASREQGASGNTIYF. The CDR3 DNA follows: TGTGCCAGCAGAGAACAGGGGGCGAGTGGAAACACCATATATTTT.

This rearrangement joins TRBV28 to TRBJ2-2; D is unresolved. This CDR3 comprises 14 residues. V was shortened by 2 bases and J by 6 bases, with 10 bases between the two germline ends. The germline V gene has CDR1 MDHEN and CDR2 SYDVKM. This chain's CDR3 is CASSLIVPPGELFF. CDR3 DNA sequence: TGTGCCAGCAGTTTAATAGTACCCCCCGGGGAGCTGTTTTTT. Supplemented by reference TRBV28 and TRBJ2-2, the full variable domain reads DVKVTQSSRYLVKRTGEKVFLECVQDMDHENMFWYRQDPGLGLRLIYFSYDVKMKEKGDIPEGYSVSREKKERFSLILESASTNQTSMYLCASSLIVPPGELFFGEGSRLTVL.

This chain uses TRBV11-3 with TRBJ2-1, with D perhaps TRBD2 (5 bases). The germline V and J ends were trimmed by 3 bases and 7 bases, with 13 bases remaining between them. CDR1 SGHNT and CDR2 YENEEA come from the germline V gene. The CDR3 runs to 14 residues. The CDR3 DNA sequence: TGTGCCAGCAGCTTTATCCGGGGAAGGAATGAGCAGTTCTTC. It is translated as CASSFIRGRNEQFF.

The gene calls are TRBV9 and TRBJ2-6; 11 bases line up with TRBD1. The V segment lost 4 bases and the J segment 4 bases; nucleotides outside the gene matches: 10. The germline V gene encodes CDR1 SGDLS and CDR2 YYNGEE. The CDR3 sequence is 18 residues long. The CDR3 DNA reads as TGTGCCAGCAGCCGGCCGGGACAGGGGGTGGTGGGGGCCAACGTCCTGACTTTC. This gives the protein CASSRPGQGVVGANVLTF.

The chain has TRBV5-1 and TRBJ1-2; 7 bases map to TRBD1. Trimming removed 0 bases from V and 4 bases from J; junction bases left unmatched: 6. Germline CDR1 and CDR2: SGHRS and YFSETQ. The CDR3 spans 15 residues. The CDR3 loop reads CASSLDGGQRYGYTF. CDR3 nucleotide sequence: TGCGCCAGCAGCTTGGACGGGGGACAGCGCTATGGCTACACCTTC.

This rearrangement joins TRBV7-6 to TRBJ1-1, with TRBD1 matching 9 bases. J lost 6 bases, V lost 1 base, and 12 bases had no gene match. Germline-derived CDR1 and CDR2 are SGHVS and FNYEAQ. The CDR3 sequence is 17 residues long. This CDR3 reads CASSLGRDRDKRAEAFF. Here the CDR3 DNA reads TGTGCCAGCAGCTTAGGCCGGGACAGGGATAAGCGGGCTGAAGCTTTCTTT.

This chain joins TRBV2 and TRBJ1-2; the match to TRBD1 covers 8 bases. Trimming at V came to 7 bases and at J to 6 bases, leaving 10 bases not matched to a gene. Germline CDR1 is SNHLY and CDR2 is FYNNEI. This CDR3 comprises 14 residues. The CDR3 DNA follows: TGTGCCAGCACACCCAGGACAGGGACAAATGGCTACACCTTC. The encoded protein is CASTPRTGTNGYTF.

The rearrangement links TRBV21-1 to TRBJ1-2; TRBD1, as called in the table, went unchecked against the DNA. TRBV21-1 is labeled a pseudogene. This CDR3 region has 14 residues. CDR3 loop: CASSKALTVYGYTF. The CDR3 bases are TGTGCCAGCAGCAAAGCCTTAACAGTCTATGGCTACACCTTC.

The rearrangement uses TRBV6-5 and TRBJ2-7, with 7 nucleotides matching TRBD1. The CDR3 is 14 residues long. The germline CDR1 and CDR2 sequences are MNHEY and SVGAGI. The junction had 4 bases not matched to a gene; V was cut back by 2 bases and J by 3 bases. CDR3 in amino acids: CASSYEAGGYEQYF. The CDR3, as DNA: TGTGCCAGCAGTTACGAGGCAGGGGGCTACGAGCAGTACTTC.

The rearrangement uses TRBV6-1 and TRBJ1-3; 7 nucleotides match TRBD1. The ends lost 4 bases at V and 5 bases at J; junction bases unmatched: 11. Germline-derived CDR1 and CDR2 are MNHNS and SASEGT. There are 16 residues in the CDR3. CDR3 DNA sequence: TGTGCCAGCAGTGGTATCCAACAGGGGACGCGAAACACCATATATTTT. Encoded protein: CASSGIQQGTRNTIYF.